Listed below are T cell receptor beta chains from one sample, sequenced in a study of identifying expanded T cells in peripheral blood. Clones were sequenced by immunoSEQ multiplex PCR, and TCRdb holds only the in-frame ones, with some missing. The top ten hold around 18% of the sample, which has tens of thousands of clones, about 83% seen once. Sequencing was performed on blood. These receptors all stem from a person between 18 and 75 years old in good health. CDR3s include the opening cysteine and the closing phenylalanine or tryptophan. The D gene is left open where the match is weak. Only part of the rows carry a size: once, few, many, or a class if the clone is expanded.

size,J,D,V,CDR3,DNA
NA,TRBJ1-1,NA,TRBV18,CASSITESTPNTEAFF,TGTGCCAGCTCTATCACCGAGTCGACACCGAACACTGAAGCTTTCTTT
NA,TRBJ2-2,NA,TRBV11-1,CASRPRENTGELFF,TGTGCCAGCAGACCGCGGGAGAACACCGGGGAGCTGTTTTTT
NA,TRBJ2-6,NA,TRBV4-3,CASSSQGLAGANVLTF,TGCGCCAGCAGCTCTCAGGGGTTGGCTGGGGCCAACGTCCTGACTTTC
few,TRBJ2-7,NA,TRBV7-9,CASSLVSYEQYF,TGTGCCAGCAGCTTAGTAAGCTACGAGCAGTACTTC
NA,TRBJ1-1,NA,TRBV2,CASRRGLNTEAFF,TGTGCCAGCAGAAGGGGATTGAACACTGAAGCTTTCTTT
NA,TRBJ2-3,NA,TRBV6-5,CASSYSGGGLDTQYF,TGTGCCAGCAGTTACTCTGGGGGGGGCTTGGATACGCAGTATTTT
few,TRBJ1-5,NA,TRBV11-2,CASSSTNQPQHF,TGTGCCAGCAGCTCAACCAATCAGCCCCAGCATTTT
NA,TRBJ2-2,NA,TRBV4-2,CASSPGTGELFF,TGTGCCAGCAGCCCCGGGACCGGGGAGCTGTTTTTT
NA,TRBJ2-3,NA,TRBV7-9,CASSLARDLGLFTDTQYF,TGTGCCAGCAGCTTAGCGCGGGATCTTGGACTTTTCACAGATACGCAGTATTTT
NA,TRBJ2-5,NA,TRBV7-8,CASSLDRFSGSGEETQYF,TGTGCCAGCAGCTTAGACCGCTTTTCGGGGTCTGGGGAAGAGACCCAGTACTTC
NA,TRBJ2-7,NA,TRBV9,CASSVSIRVYEQYF,TGTGCCAGCAGCGTAAGTATCCGGGTCTACGAGCAGTACTTC
NA,TRBJ2-2,TRBD2,TRBV7-7,CASSLSSGTLFANTGELFF,TGTGCTAGCAGCTTATCGAGCGGGACCTTATTTGCGAACACCGGGGAGCTGTTTTTT
once,TRBJ2-3,NA,TRBV9,CASSQEVRARDTQYF,TGTGCCAGCTCCCAAGAAGTCCGAGCAAGGGATACGCAGTATTTT
NA,TRBJ2-3,NA,TRBV15,CATSRSPTTDTQYF,TGTGCCACCAGCAGATCACCAACCACAGATACGCAGTATTTT
NA,TRBJ1-4,NA,TRBV15,CATSRGQGNEKLFF,TGTGCCACCAGCAGAGGGCAGGGTAATGAAAAACTGTTTTTT
NA,TRBJ2-3,TRBD2,TRBV5-8,CASSLALAGGWADTQYF,TGTGCCAGCAGCTTGGCGTTAGCGGGAGGTTGGGCGGATACGCAGTATTTT
NA,TRBJ2-2,NA,TRBV28,CASSEDASGELFF,TGTGCCAGCAGTGAAGACGCGAGCGGGGAGCTGTTTTTT
NA,TRBJ2-3,NA,TRBV25-1,CASSARPNTDTQYF,TGTGCCAGCAGTGCCCGCCCTAACACAGATACGCAGTATTTT
NA,TRBJ2-1,NA,TRBV7-2,CASSQTRDFLNEQFF,TGTGCCAGCAGCCAGACAAGGGACTTCCTCAATGAGCAGTTCTTC
NA,TRBJ1-1,NA,TRBV15,CATSRDKQKLNTEAFF,TGTGCCACCAGCAGAGATAAACAGAAATTGAACACTGAAGCTTTCTTT
NA,TRBJ1-1,NA,TRBV7-9,CASSSRDSGTEAFF,TGTGCCAGCAGCTCCCGGGACTCAGGGACTGAAGCTTTCTTT
NA,TRBJ2-7,TRBD2,TRBV28,CASSPWTSGRKEQYF,TGTGCCAGCAGTCCCTGGACTAGCGGGAGGAAGGAGCAGTACTTC
NA,TRBJ2-3,NA,TRBV16,CASSQTPTSQATQYF,TGTGCCAGCAGCCAAACCCCGACTAGTCAGGCTACGCAGTATTTT
NA,TRBJ2-3,NA,TRBV5-1,CASSLESSAGDTQYF,TGCGCCAGCAGCTTGGAGTCTAGCGCTGGAGATACGCAGTATTTT
NA,TRBJ2-2,NA,TRBV29-1,CSVADTGELFF,TGCAGCGTTGCGGACACCGGGGAGCTGTTTTTT
NA,TRBJ2-3,NA,TRBV12-5,CASGPEGGGDTQYF,TGTGCTAGTGGTCCCGAGGGGGGGGGAGATACGCAGTATTTT
NA,TRBJ2-7,TRBD2,TRBV6-5,CASNSGLAGVDEQYF,TGTGCCAGCAACTCGGGACTAGCGGGAGTAGACGAGCAGTACTTC
NA,TRBJ2-7,TRBD1,TRBV6-5,CASSRTGRDEQYF,TGTGCCAGCAGTCGGACAGGGAGAGACGAGCAGTACTTC
NA,TRBJ1-2,NA,TRBV6-5,CASSFGTGGYTF,TGTGCCAGCAGTTTCGGGACTGGTGGCTACACCTTC
NA,TRBJ2-3,NA,TRBV5-1,CASSPRTVTGTDTQYF,TGCGCCAGCAGCCCCCGGACAGTAACAGGCACAGATACGCAGTATTTT
NA,TRBJ2-3,NA,TRBV6-1,CASSGLAPSTDTQYF,TGTGCCAGCAGTGGGCTAGCGCCAAGCACAGATACGCAGTATTTT
NA,TRBJ1-2,NA,TRBV7-2,CASKPSGINYGYTF,TGTGCCAGCAAGCCTTCAGGGATAAACTATGGCTACACCTTC
NA,TRBJ1-1,TRBD1,TRBV9,CASSVGTGEVGEAFF,TGTGCCAGCAGCGTAGGGACAGGGGAAGTAGGAGAAGCTTTCTTT
NA,TRBJ2-5,NA,TRBV2,CASSEKAGLPQETQYF,TGTGCCAGCAGTGAAAAGGCCGGACTTCCCCAAGAGACCCAGTACTTC
NA,TRBJ2-6,TRBD1,TRBV6-4,CASSDSAGTGGSGANVLTF,TGTGCCAGCAGTGACTCTGCGGGGACAGGCGGCTCTGGGGCCAACGTCCTGACTTTC
NA,TRBJ2-1,NA,TRBV28,CASSLGGYSYNEQFF,TGTGCCAGCAGTTTAGGCGGTTACTCCTACAATGAGCAGTTCTTC
NA,TRBJ1-1,NA,TRBV27,CASSFGGGTEAFF,TGTGCCAGCAGTTTCGGCGGGGGGACTGAAGCTTTCTTT
NA,TRBJ2-3,NA,TRBV7-9,CASSKQGGTDTQYF,TGTGCCAGCAGCAAACAGGGAGGAACAGATACGCAGTATTTT
NA,TRBJ2-3,TRBD1,TRBV10-3,CAISDGQGSTDTQYF,TGTGCCATCAGTGATGGACAGGGATCCACAGATACGCAGTATTTT
NA,TRBJ1-1,NA,TRBV21-1,CASSKEWGCTEAFF,TGTGCCAGCAGCAAAGAGTGGGGGTGTACTGAAGCTTTCTTT
NA,TRBJ2-5,TRBD2,TRBV19,CASSVGLAGVGQETQYF,TGTGCCAGTAGCGTGGGACTAGCGGGAGTTGGCCAAGAGACCCAGTACTTC
NA,TRBJ2-1,NA,TRBV6-6,CASSYSGSGVIEQFF,TGTGCCAGCAGTTACTCGGGGTCTGGGGTAATTGAGCAGTTCTTC
NA,TRBJ2-7,NA,TRBV29-1,CSVEEKGPTLYEQYF,TGCAGCGTTGAAGAGAAAGGACCCACCCTATACGAGCAGTACTTC
NA,TRBJ2-2,TRBD1,TRBV19,CASSQIRGTTGELFF,TGTGCCAGTAGTCAGATCAGGGGGACCACCGGGGAGCTGTTTTTT
NA,TRBJ2-7,NA,TRBV7-9,CASSLGSTGGELEQYF,TGTGCCAGCAGCTTAGGCTCGACAGGCGGAGAACTCGAGCAGTACTTC
NA,TRBJ2-7,TRBD1,TRBV5-1,CASSASGTGAYEQYF,TGCGCCAGCAGCGCATCCGGGACAGGGGCCTACGAGCAGTACTTC
NA,TRBJ2-7,TRBD1,TRBV28,CASSLPDRAPLYEQYF,TGTGCCAGCAGTTTACCAGACAGGGCCCCCCTCTACGAGCAGTACTTC
NA,TRBJ2-1,NA,TRBV19,CASSMGASSYNEQFF,TGTGCCAGTAGTATGGGGGCGAGCTCCTACAATGAGCAGTTCTTC
NA,TRBJ1-2,NA,TRBV10-3,CAINTHETGALPSNYGYTF,TGTGCCATTAACACTCACGAGACGGGGGCCCTCCCTTCTAACTATGGCTACACCTTC
few,TRBJ1-5,NA,TRBV6-1,CASSATYSNQPQHF,TGTGCCAGCAGTGCTACCTATAGCAATCAGCCCCAGCATTTT
few,TRBJ1-1,NA,TRBV6-1,CASSVGRDTEAFF,TGTGCCAGCAGTGTTGGCCGGGACACTGAAGCTTTCTTT
NA,TRBJ1-4,NA,TRBV6-1,CASSVRSESATNEKLFF,TGTGCCAGCAGTGTAAGGTCGGAGTCAGCAACTAATGAAAAACTGTTTTTT
few,TRBJ1-1,NA,TRBV7-2,CASSLEYPVEAFF,TGTGCCAGCAGCTTAGAGTATCCCGTTGAAGCTTTCTTT
NA,TRBJ2-3,TRBD2,TRBV15,CATSNITSGPSTDTQYF,TGTGCCACCAGCAATATTACTAGCGGGCCTAGCACAGATACGCAGTATTTT
NA,TRBJ1-1,TRBD1,TRBV19,CASSNRQGLIQRTEAFF,TGTGCCAGTAGTAATAGACAGGGTTTGATCCAACGCACTGAAGCTTTCTTT